This TCR beta chain was recorded in a study of regulatory T cells in long-lasting Graves disease. Whole-study context: Positive TSH receptor antibodies alongside over 5 years of antithyroid drugs were what marked Graves' disease as persistent. Whole-study findings and limits: Persistent-disease Graves' patients showed less TCR diversity than new cases. Newly diagnosed disease favored TRBV20-1 and TRBJ2-1 over persistent disease.

A note on this clonotype: Its matching antigen is unknown.

Time point defined: persistent/refractory GD, antithyroid drugs over 5 years with positive TRAb. PBMCs were the source of the RNA used for TCR sequencing. The TCR beta library used iRepertoire HTBI primers with Arm-PCR amplification of CDR3. Using its own MiXCR run on the multiplex PCR reads, TCRdb lists one record per CDR3 protein. The sample carries roughly 500,000 distinct CDR3 sequences, about 22% recorded once. The CDR3 is 15 residues long. Germline CDR1 and CDR2: SGHTA and FQGNSA. V was clipped by 3 bases and J by 0 bases, with 9 bases between them. Sequenced here: peripheral blood mononuclear cells (PBMCs), sampled when the disease was refractory, from a patient treated with antithyroid drugs. This sequence originates from a female donor with Graves disease. This chain links TRBV7-2 with TRBJ2-1; D unresolved. The CDR3 nucleotides read TGTGCCAGCAGCTTTGGCGTACTCTCCTACAATGAGCAGTTCTTC. Protein product: CASSFGVLSYNEQFF.